Below are 10 T cell receptor beta chains sequenced from a single sample in a study of blood T cell repertoires in COVID-19. Measured with immunoSEQ multiplex PCR; TCRdb has only the in-frame clones, and not every one. The sample shows hundreds of thousands of clones, 86% of them seen only once. The specimen sequenced was PBMCs or T cells enriched from blood (not recorded which). The receptors come from a woman between 35 and 50 years old with acute COVID-19.

This chain joins TRBV11-3 and TRBJ2-2, with TRBD2 matching 10 bases. Germline CDR1 and CDR2: SGHNT and YENEEA. This CDR3 region has 19 residues. V was clipped by 2 bases and J by 7 bases; unmatched bases: 16. The CDR3 here is CASSLSGWLAGEMGGELFF. CDR3 sequence (DNA): TGTGCCAGCAGCTTATCAGGCTGGCTAGCGGGAGAAATGGGCGGGGAGCTGTTTTTT.

Only one count was recorded for this clone. The genes are TRBV14 and TRBJ1-2; possible D gene TRBD1, 5 bases. Trimming took 4 bases from V and 6 from J, leaving 12 bases between them. CDR1 and CDR2 from the germline V gene are SGHDN and FVKESK. The CDR3 has 13 residues. CDR3 protein: CASSLQGFHGYTF. The CDR3 DNA reads TGTGCCAGCAGCCTGCAGGGATTCCATGGCTACACCTTC.

This sequence joins TRBV7-8 and TRBJ2-7; D uncertain. CDR1 is SGHVS, CDR2 FQNEAQ, per germline. V lost 5 bases and J 2 bases, leaving 13 bases between the germline ends. The CDR3 totals 14 residues. The chain's CDR3 is CASSPRLEPYEQYF. The CDR3 DNA sequence: TGTGCCAGCAGCCCTCGACTCGAGCCCTACGAGCAGTACTTC.

This chain links TRBV19 with TRBJ2-1, with a possible D match to TRBD1 (6 bases). Germline V gene lookup returns CDR1 LNHDA and CDR2 SQIVND (reference sequence). The CDR3 extends over 13 amino acids. V shed 5 bases and J shed 10 bases, with 15 bases lying between them. CDR3 in amino acids: CASSGTIDMEQFF. The CDR3 DNA is TGTGCCAGTAGTGGGACAATTGATATGGAGCAGTTCTTC.

The chain couples TRBV30 to TRBJ1-1, with TRBD1 matching 8 bases. J was trimmed by 11 bases and V by 5 bases; bases with no gene match: 16. The CDR3 contains 14 residues. Germline CDR1 is GTSNPN and CDR2 is SVGIG (reference sequence). This chain's CDR3 is CAWGRDRGHPWAFF. In nucleotides, the CDR3 is TGTGCCTGGGGTCGAGACAGGGGCCACCCTTGGGCTTTCTTT.

CDR3: CASSGLAGGETGELFF. CDR3 nucleotide sequence: TGTGCCAGCAGTGGACTAGCGGGAGGTGAAACCGGGGAGCTGTTTTTT. The J gene is TRBJ2-2, the V gene TRBV6-2 or TRBV6-3, with 14 nucleotides matching TRBD2. Germline V CDR1 and CDR2: MNHEY, SVGEGT. The CDR3 length is 16 residues. With V trimmed by 5 bases and J by 5 bases, 4 bases remained unmatched.

This clone was seen more than once but under ten times. The chain combines TRBV10-1 with TRBJ1-1, with D perhaps matching TRBD1 (5 bases). V was trimmed by 4 bases and J by 5 bases, leaving 8 bases between them. The CDR3 is made up of 12 amino acids. Germline-derived CDR1 and CDR2 are WNHNN and SYGVQD (reference sequence). CDR3 sequence (DNA): TGCGCCAGCAGTGGCAGGGTTACTGAAGCTTTCTTT. Amino acids: CASSGRVTEAFF.

The genes are TRBV6-5 and TRBJ2-3; 7 bases align to TRBD1. The V segment lost 7 bases and the J segment 1 base; nucleotides outside the gene matches: 5. Germline loops: CDR1 MNHEY, CDR2 SVGAGI. This CDR3 spans 14 amino acids. CDR3 residues: CASIPQGGTDTQYF. The CDR3 DNA follows: TGTGCCAGCATCCCCCAGGGGGGCACAGATACGCAGTATTTT.

This chain links TRBV18 with TRBJ1-4; TRBD1 aligns across 12 bases. This CDR3 has 14 residues. J gave up 10 bases and V 4 bases, and 4 bases lay outside the gene matches. Per the germline V gene, CDR1 is KGHSH and CDR2 is LQKENI. DNA for the CDR3: TGTGCCAGCTCACAGGGACAGGGGGCTGGAAAACTGTTTTTT. Amino acid sequence: CASSQGQGAGKLFF.

In its sample, this clone was seen once. The V and J genes are TRBV9 and TRBJ2-7; no clear D. V lost 8 bases and J 6 bases, leaving 15 bases between the germline ends. The germline gives CDR1 SGDLS, CDR2 YYNGEE. The CDR3 spans 12 residues. DNA for the CDR3: TGTGCCAGGGGTAGCCGGAGAAGCGAGCAGTACTTC. This encodes CARGSRRSEQYF. Using reference TRBV9 and TRBJ2-7 for the parts outside the CDR3, the full variable domain is DSGVTQTPKHLITATGQRVTLRCSPRSGDLSVYWYQQSLDQGLQFLIQYYNGEERAKGNILERFSAQQFPDLHSELNLSSLELGDSALYFCARGSRRSEQYFGPGTRLTVT.